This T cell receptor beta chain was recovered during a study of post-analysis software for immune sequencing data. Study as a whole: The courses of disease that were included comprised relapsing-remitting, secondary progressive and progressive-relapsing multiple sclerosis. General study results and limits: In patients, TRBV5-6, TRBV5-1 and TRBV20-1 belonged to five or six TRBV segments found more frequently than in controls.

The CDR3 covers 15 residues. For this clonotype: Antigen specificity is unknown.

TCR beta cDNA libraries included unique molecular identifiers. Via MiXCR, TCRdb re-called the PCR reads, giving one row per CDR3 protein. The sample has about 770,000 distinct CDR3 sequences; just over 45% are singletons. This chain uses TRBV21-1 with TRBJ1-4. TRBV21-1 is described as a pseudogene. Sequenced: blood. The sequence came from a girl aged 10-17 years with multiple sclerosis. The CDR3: CASSKTVEANEKLFF. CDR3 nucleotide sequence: TGTGCCAGCAGCAAAACAGTGGAGGCTAATGAAAAACTGTTTTTT.